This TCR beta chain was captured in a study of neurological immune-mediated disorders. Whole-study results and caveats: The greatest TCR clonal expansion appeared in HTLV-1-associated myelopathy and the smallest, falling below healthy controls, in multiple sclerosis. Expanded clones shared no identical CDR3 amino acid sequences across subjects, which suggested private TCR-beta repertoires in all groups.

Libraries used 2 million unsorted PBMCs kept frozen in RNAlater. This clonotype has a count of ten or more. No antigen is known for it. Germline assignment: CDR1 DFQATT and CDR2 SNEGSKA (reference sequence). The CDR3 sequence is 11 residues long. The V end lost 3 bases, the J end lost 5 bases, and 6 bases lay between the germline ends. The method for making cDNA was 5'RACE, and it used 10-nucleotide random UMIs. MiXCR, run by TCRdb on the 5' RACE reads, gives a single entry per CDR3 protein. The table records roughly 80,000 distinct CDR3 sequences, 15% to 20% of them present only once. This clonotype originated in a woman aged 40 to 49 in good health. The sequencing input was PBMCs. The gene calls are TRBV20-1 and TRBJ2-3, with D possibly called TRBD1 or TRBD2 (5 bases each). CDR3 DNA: TGCAGTGCTAGGAGGGGAGATACGCAGTATTTT. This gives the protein CSARRGDTQYF.